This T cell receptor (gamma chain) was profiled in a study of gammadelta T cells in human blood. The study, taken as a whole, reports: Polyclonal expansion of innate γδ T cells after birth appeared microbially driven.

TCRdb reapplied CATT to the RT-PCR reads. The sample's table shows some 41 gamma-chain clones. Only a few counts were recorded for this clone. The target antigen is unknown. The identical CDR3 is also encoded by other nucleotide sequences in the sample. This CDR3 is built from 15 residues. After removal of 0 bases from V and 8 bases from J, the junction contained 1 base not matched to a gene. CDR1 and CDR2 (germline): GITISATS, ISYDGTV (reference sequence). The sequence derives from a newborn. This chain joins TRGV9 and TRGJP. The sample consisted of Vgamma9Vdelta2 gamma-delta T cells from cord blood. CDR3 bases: TGTGCCTTGTGGGAGGTGCAGTTGGGCAAAAAAATCAAGGTATTT. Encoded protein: CALWEVQLGKKIKVF.